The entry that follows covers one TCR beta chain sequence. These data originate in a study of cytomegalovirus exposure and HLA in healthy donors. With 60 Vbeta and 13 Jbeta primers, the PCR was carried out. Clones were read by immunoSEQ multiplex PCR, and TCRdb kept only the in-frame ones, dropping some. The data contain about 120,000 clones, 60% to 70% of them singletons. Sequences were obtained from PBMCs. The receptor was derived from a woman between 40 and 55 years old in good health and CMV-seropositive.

As DNA, the CDR3 is TGCAGCGTTGAAGATCTAGGTGATGATAACTATGGCTACACCTTC. It is translated as CSVEDLGDDNYGYTF. The chain joins TRBV29-1 to TRBJ1-2; D ambiguous. Germline V CDR1 and CDR2: SQVTM, ANQGSEA. The CDR3 covers 15 residues. V gave up 0 bases and J gave up 1 base, with 12 bases separating them.